These 27 T cell receptor beta chains came from one sample sequenced in a study of T cell clusters in autoimmune cytopenias. TRB amplification used 250 ng of peripheral blood genomic DNA. Multiplex touch-down PCR amplified TRB using TRB-A and TRB-B pools in one tube. TCRdb reprocessed the multiplex PCR reads; each CDR3 protein has one entry and no DNA is given. This listing includes 5,000 to 7,000 distinct CDR3 sequences. The data also belong to a second study, concerning T cell repertoires in aging, cancer and after chemotherapy.

The sample was peripheral blood. These TCRs come from a human donor in good health.

The chain joins TRBV27 to TRBJ2-7; TCRdb indicates TRBD1, and absent DNA this call remains unverified. Germline CDR1 and CDR2: MNHEY and SMNVEV (reference sequence). The CDR3 is 14 amino acids. The chain's CDR3 is CASSLRWQGYEQYF.

The chain has TRBV10-3 and TRBJ1-2; the D gene TCRdb calls, TRBD1, cannot be checked with no DNA. Germline values: CDR1 ENHRY, CDR2 SYGVKD. The CDR3 covers 14 residues. The CDR3: CAISDRSGQDGYTF.

The chain employs TRBV6-5 and TRBJ2-5; the TRBD1 assignment by TCRdb is unverifiable without DNA. Germline V CDR1 and CDR2: MNHEY, SVGAGI. The CDR3 is 15 amino acids. The CDR3 region is CAISDAQGVGETQYF.

This clonotype is labeled medium-sized (0.01 to 0.1%) based on frequency. The chain combines TRBV29-1 with TRBJ2-3. CDR3 length: 12 amino acids. From germline, CDR1 is SQVTM and CDR2 ANQGSEA. The CDR3 loop is CSVEWGLDTQYF.

This chain links TRBV5-4 with TRBJ2-1; TCRdb returns TRBD2, unconfirmable since there is no DNA. CDR1 SGHNT and CDR2 YYREEE come from the germline V gene (reference sequence). This CDR3 contains 15 residues. This chain's CDR3 is CASSPRGLAGGEQFF.

The gene calls are TRBV6-1 and TRBJ1-4; TCRdb's D call of TRBD1 is untestable without DNA. This CDR3 comprises 15 residues. Germline CDR1 reads MNHNS; CDR2 reads SASEGT. The CDR3 loop is CASSELGALDEKLFF.

This chain uses TRBV19 with TRBJ2-1; TCRdb reports TRBD1, a call that lacks DNA to check it against. The germline gives CDR1 LNHDA, CDR2 SQIVND (reference sequence). The CDR3 totals 15 residues. The CDR3 loop reads CASSVTEGSYNEQFF.

V gene TRBV12-3 or TRBV12-4 combines with J gene TRBJ2-1; the D gene TCRdb calls, TRBD2, cannot be checked with no DNA. The CDR3 is 13 residues long. The CDR3 loop is CASSLDSGNEQFF.

In terms of frequency, this clonotype is medium-sized. The CDR3 sequence: CSVEAGRGRTETQYF. This chain joins TRBV29-1 and TRBJ2-5; TCRdb proposes TRBD1, but this gene call is untestable without DNA. The V gene's germline CDR1 is SQVTM and CDR2 ANQGSEA. The CDR3 is 15 amino acids.

J is TRBJ2-4 and V is TRBV6-2 or TRBV6-3; lacking DNA, the TRBD2 call made by TCRdb goes unchecked. Germline V gene sequence: CDR1 MNHEY, CDR2 SVGEGT. The CDR3 has 17 residues. The CDR3 spells CASTTRGSGLAKNIQYF.

The chain combines TRBV5-1 with TRBJ1-4; absent DNA, TCRdb's TRBD1 call cannot be checked. The CDR3 is 14 residues long. Germline-derived CDR1 and CDR2 are SGHRS and YFSETQ. The CDR3 sequence: CASSLTGQSEKLFF.

This sequence joins TRBV19 and TRBJ1-4; without DNA, the TCRdb call of TRBD1 cannot be checked. CDR3 length: 16 amino acids. Per the germline V gene, CDR1 is LNHDA and CDR2 is SQIVND (reference sequence). This CDR3 reads CASSPTGDRSNEKLFF.

The V call is TRBV6-1, the J call TRBJ1-4. The CDR3 contains 12 residues. Germline lookup yields CDR1 MNHNS and CDR2 SASEGT. CDR3 in amino acids: CASGGEDEKLFF.

This rearrangement joins TRBV12-3 or TRBV12-4 to TRBJ2-5; TCRdb designates TRBD1, a call that cannot be tested without DNA. There are 14 residues in the CDR3. The CDR3: CASSPGQGEETQYF.

The chain couples TRBV12-3 or TRBV12-4 to TRBJ1-1; without DNA, the TCRdb call of TRBD1 cannot be checked. This CDR3 has 14 residues. The chain's CDR3 is CASSTPPYLDEAFF.

V usage is TRBV5-4 and J usage is TRBJ2-4; the D call from TCRdb, TRBD1, cannot be confirmed without DNA. CDR1 and CDR2 from the germline V gene are SGHNT and YYREEE (reference sequence). The length of the CDR3 is 14 residues. The CDR3 protein is CASSLAGTANIQYF.

The gene calls are TRBV5-6 and TRBJ1-1. This CDR3 has 13 amino acids. Germline V CDR1 and CDR2: SGHDT, YYEEEE. CDR3 protein: CASSLATGTEAFF.

The chain joins TRBV6-4 to TRBJ2-7; TCRdb picks TRBD1, but there is no DNA to check that call. Germline V gene lookup returns CDR1 MRHNA and CDR2 SNTAGT. The CDR3 totals 13 residues. This chain's CDR3 is CASSEFPGGRQYF.

The V and J genes are TRBV15 and TRBJ2-1; the D call of TRBD1 rests on TCRdb alone, since no DNA is present to check it. Per the germline V gene, CDR1 is LNHNV and CDR2 is YYDKDF (reference sequence). The CDR3 contains 15 residues. This CDR3 reads CATSAPGHSYNEQFF.

This chain links TRBV29-1 with TRBJ1-1; TCRdb gives TRBD1 as the D gene, but with no DNA this cannot be confirmed. The germline V gene encodes CDR1 SQVTM and CDR2 ANQGSEA. The CDR3 is made up of 13 amino acids. CDR3 region: CSVGAAPDTEAFF.

In terms of frequency, this clonotype is medium-sized. The genes are TRBV29-1 and TRBJ2-5; the D call from TCRdb, TRBD1, cannot be confirmed without DNA. Germline CDR1 SQVTM, CDR2 ANQGSEA. The CDR3 consists of 14 residues. The CDR3: CSVEGPRGLETQYF.

The rearrangement links TRBV19 to TRBJ2-3; TCRdb's D call, TRBD2, is unchecked because there is no DNA. Germline loops: CDR1 LNHDA, CDR2 SQIVND (reference sequence). The CDR3 spans 17 residues. The CDR3 sequence is CASSPNRGTSGVDTQYF. Complete variable domain (other parts from reference TRBV19 and TRBJ2-3): DGGITQSPKYLFRKEGQNVTLSCEQNLNHDAMYWYRQDPGQGLRLIYYSQIVNDFQKGDIAEGYSVSREKKESFPLTVTSAQKNPTAFYLCASSPNRGTSGVDTQYFGPGTRLTVL.

The chain recombines TRBV5-6 with TRBJ2-3; TCRdb picks TRBD1, but there is no DNA to check that call. This CDR3 contains 16 residues. The germline CDR1 and CDR2 sequences are SGHDT and YYEEEE. Here the CDR3 reads CASSLALGVGTDTQYF. Full variable domain (missing parts from reference TRBV5-6 and TRBJ2-3): DAGVTQSPTHLIKTRGQQVTLRCSPKSGHDTVSWYQQALGQGPQFIFQYYEEEERQRGNFPDRFSGHQFPNYSSELNVNALLLGDSALYLCASSLALGVGTDTQYFGPGTRLTVL.

The CDR3 reads CASRDLQGGEQYF. J is TRBJ2-7 and V is TRBV19; TCRdb outputs TRBD1, but without DNA this stays unchecked. Germline V gene sequence: CDR1 LNHDA, CDR2 SQIVND (reference sequence). The CDR3 has 13 residues.

The chain combines TRBV29-1 with TRBJ2-5; TCRdb picks TRBD2, but there is no DNA to check that call. From germline, CDR1 is SQVTM and CDR2 ANQGSEA. The CDR3 runs to 13 residues. CDR3 loop: CSVELAGQETQYF. The full variable domain, completed using reference TRBV29-1 and TRBJ2-5, is SAVISQKPSRDICQRGTSLTIQCQVDSQVTMMFWYRQQPGQSLTLIATANQGSEATYESGFVIDKFPISRPNLTFSTLTVSNMSPEDSSIYLCSVELAGQETQYFGPGTRLLVL.

The chain carries TRBV6-6 and TRBJ2-2; checking the TCRdb D call of TRBD2 is not possible without DNA. Germline V gene lookup returns CDR1 MNHNY and CDR2 SVGAGI (reference sequence). The CDR3 contains 14 residues. The CDR3: CASSSLLASGELFF.

The chain recombines TRBV19 with TRBJ2-2; TCRdb's D gene call, TRBD2, goes unchecked for lack of DNA. This CDR3 comprises 20 residues. Germline CDR1 and CDR2: LNHDA and SQIVND (reference sequence). The CDR3 spells CASSTRTSGRTVGSTGELFF.